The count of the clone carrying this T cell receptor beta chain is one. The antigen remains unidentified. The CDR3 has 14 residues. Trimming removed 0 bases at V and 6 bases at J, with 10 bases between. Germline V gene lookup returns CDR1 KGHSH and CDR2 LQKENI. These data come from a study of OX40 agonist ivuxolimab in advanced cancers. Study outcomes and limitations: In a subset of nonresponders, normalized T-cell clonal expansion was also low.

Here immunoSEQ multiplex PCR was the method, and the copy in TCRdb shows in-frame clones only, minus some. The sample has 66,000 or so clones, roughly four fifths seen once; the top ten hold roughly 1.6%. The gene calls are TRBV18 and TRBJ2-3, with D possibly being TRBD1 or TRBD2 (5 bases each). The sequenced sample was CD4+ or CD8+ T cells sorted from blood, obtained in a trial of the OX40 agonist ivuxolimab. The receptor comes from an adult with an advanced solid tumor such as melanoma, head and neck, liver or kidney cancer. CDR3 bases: TGTGCCAGCTCACCACCCCAGGGACCGGATACGCAGTATTTT. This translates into CASSPPQGPDTQYF. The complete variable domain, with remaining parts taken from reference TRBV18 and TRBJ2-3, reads NAGVMQNPRHLVRRRGQEARLRCSPMKGHSHVYWYRQLPEEGLKFMVYLQKENIIDESGMPKERFSAEFPKEGPSILRIQQVVRGDSAAYFCASSPPQGPDTQYFGPGTRLTVL.